This T cell receptor beta chain was sequenced in a study of T cells in Graves' hyperthyroidism and ophthalmopathy. Using RNA transcripts as the source, TCR beta CDR3 regions were amplified. The primer set for the first-round RT-PCR of the TCR CDR3 was HTBI. TCRdb independently ran MiXCR on the multiplex PCR reads; one entry per CDR3 protein. The sample has hundreds of thousands of distinct CDR3 sequences, approximately 16% seen once. This CDR3 is built from 15 residues. V was shortened by 1 base and J by 6 bases, with 15 bases between the two germline ends. Germline assignment: CDR1 DFQATT and CDR2 SNEGSKA (reference sequence).

The TCR originated in a young woman with Graves' hyperthyroidism. Sequenced: blood. The J gene is TRBJ2-2, the V gene TRBV20-1, with D possibly TRBD2 on 5 matching bases. The CDR3 nucleotides read TGCAGTGCTAGAGGGCAGGACTCCAGGCCCGGGGAGCTGTTTTTT. Translation gives CSARGQDSRPGELFF.